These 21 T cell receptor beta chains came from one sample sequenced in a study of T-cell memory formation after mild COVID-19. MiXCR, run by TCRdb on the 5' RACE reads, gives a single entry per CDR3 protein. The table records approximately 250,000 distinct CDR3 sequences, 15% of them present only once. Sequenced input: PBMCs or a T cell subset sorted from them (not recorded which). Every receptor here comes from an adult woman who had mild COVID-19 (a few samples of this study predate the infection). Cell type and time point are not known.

The CDR3: CASSSQLAGTKNEQFF. The CDR3 DNA reads as TGTGCCAGCAGCTCCCAACTAGCGGGGACTAAGAATGAGCAGTTCTTC. The chain combines TRBV7-9 with TRBJ2-1; TRBD2 matches 10 bases. Trimming at V came to 4 bases and at J to 7 bases, leaving 10 bases not matched to a gene. Germline V CDR1 and CDR2: SEHNR, FQNEAQ (reference sequence). There are 16 residues in the CDR3.

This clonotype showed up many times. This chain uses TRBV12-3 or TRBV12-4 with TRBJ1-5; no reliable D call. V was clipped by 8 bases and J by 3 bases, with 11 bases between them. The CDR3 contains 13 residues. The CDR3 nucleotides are TGTGCCAGCGCACCGGGATTCAATCAGCCCCAGCATTTT. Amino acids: CASAPGFNQPQHF.

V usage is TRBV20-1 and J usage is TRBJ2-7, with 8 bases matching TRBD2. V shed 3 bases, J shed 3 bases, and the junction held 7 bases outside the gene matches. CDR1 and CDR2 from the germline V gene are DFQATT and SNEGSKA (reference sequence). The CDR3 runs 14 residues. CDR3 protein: CSASGGRIGYEQYF. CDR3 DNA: TGCAGTGCTAGCGGCGGGAGGATTGGCTACGAGCAGTACTTC.

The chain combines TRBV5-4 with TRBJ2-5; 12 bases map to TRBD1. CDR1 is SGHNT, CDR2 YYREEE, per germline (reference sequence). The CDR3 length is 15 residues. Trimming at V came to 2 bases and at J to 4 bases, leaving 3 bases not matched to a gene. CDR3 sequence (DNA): TGTGCCAGCAGCTTCGGGACAGGGGGCCGAGAGACCCAGTACTTC. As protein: CASSFGTGGRETQYF.

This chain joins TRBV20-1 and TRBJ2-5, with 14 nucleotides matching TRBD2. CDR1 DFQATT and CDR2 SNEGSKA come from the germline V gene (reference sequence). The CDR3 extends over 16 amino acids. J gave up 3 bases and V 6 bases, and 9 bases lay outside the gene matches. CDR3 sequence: CSASPGLAGEEETQYF. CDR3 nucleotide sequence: TGCAGTGCCTCACCGGGACTAGCGGGAGAGGAAGAGACCCAGTACTTC.

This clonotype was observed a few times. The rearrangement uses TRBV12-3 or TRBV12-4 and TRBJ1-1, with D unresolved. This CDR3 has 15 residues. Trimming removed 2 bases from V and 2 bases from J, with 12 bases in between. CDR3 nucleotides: TGTGCCAGCAGTTTACGTGGGAATGTAAACACTGAAGCTTTCTTT. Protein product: CASSLRGNVNTEAFF.

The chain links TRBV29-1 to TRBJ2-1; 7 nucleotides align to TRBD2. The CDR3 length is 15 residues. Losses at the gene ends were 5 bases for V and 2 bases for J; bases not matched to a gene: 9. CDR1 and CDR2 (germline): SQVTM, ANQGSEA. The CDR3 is CSVPPSGLAYNEQFF. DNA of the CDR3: TGCAGCGTTCCACCTAGCGGCCTAGCCTACAATGAGCAGTTCTTC.

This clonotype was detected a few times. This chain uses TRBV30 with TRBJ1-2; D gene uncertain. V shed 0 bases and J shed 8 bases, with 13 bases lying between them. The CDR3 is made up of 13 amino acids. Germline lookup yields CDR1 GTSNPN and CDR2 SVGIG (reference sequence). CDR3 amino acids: CAWSVGFGRGYTF. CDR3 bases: TGTGCCTGGAGTGTGGGTTTTGGTCGGGGCTACACCTTC.

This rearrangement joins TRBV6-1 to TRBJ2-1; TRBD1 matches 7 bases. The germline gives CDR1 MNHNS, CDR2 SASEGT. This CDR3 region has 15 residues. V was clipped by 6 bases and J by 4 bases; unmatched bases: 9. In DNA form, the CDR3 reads TGTGCCAGCAGCGCGAGGACAGGAACTTACAATGAGCAGTTCTTC. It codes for CASSARTGTYNEQFF.

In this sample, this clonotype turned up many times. Here the CDR3 DNA reads TGTGCCATCAGTGAGTATGGTCCCTACAATGAGCAGTTCTTC. The encoded protein is CAISEYGPYNEQFF. This chain uses TRBV10-3 with TRBJ2-1; no clear D gene. CDR3 length: 14 residues. Trimming removed 1 base at V and 2 bases at J, with 6 bases between. CDR1 is ENHRY and CDR2 is SYGVKD in the germline V gene.

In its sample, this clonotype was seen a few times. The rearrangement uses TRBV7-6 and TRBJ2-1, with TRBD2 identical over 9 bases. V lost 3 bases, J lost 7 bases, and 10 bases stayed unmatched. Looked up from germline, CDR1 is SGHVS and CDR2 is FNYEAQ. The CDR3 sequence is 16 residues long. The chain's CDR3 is CASSFFLIAGENEQFF. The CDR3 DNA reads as TGTGCCAGCAGCTTTTTCTTAATAGCGGGGGAAAATGAGCAGTTCTTC.

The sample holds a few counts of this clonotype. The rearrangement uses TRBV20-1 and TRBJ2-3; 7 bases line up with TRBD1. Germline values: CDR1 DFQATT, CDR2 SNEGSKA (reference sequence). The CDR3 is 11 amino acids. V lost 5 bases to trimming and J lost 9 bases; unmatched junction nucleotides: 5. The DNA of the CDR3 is TGCAGTGCTGCTCCGGGACAGACGCAGTATTTT. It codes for CSAAPGQTQYF.

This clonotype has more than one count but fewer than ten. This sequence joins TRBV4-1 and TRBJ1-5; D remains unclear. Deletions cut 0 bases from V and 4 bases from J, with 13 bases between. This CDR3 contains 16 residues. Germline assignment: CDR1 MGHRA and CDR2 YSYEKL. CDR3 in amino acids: CASSQEGRAVNQPQHF. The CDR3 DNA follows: TGCGCCAGCAGCCAAGAGGGAAGGGCAGTTAATCAGCCCCAGCATTTT.

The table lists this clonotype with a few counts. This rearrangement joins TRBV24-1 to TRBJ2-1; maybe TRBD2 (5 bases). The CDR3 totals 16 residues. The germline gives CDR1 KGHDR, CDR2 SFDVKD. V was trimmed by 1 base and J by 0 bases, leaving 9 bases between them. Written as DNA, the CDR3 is TGTGCCACCAGTGATTTTAGCGTCAGCTCCTACAATGAGCAGTTCTTC. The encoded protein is CATSDFSVSSYNEQFF.

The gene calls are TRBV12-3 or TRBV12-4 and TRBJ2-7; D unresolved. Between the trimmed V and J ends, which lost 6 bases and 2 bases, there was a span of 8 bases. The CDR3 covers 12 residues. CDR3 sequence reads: CASSSQTYEQYF. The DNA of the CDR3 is TGTGCCAGCAGCTCACAGACCTACGAGCAGTACTTC.

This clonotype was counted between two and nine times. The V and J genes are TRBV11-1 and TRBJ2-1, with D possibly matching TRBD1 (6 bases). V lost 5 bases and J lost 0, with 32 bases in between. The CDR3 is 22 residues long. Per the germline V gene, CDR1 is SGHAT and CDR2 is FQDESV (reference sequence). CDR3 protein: CASSHPKGSLGTGRFSYNEQFF. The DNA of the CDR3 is TGTGCCAGCAGCCACCCTAAGGGTTCCCTGGGAACAGGGCGATTCTCCTACAATGAGCAGTTCTTC. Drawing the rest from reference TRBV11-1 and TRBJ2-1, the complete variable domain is EAEVAQSPRYKITEKSQAVAFWCDPISGHATLYWYRQILGQGPELLVQFQDESVVDDSQLPKDRFSAERLKGVDSTLKIQPAELGDSAMYLCASSHPKGSLGTGRFSYNEQFFGPGTRLTVL.

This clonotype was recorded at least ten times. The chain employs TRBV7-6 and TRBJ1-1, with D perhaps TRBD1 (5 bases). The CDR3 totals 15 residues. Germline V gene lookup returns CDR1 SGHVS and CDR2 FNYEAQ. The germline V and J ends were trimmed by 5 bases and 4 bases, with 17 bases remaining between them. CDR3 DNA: TGTGCCAGCAGCCACCGGAGGGGCTTTGGCACTGAAGCTTTCTTT. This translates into CASSHRRGFGTEAFF.

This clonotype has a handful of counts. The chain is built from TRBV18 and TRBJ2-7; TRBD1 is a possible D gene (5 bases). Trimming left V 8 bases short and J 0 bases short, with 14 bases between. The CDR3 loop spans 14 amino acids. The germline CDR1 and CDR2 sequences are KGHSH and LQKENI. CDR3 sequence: CASREAQGSYEQYF. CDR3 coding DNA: TGTGCCAGCCGAGAGGCCCAGGGCTCCTACGAGCAGTACTTC. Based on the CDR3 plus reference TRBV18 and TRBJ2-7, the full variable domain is NAGVMQNPRHLVRRRGQEARLRCSPMKGHSHVYWYRQLPEEGLKFMVYLQKENIIDESGMPKERFSAEFPKEGPSILRIQQVVRGDSAAYFCASREAQGSYEQYFGPGTRLTVT.

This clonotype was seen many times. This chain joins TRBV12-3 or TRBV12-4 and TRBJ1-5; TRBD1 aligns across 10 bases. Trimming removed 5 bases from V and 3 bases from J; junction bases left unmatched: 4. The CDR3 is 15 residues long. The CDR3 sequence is CASSMDRGSNQPQHF. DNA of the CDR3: TGTGCCAGCAGTATGGACAGGGGGTCCAATCAGCCCCAGCATTTT.

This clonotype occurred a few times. For the CDR3, the DNA is TGTGCCAGCAGACCGGGACACCTAAATGAGCAGTTCTTC. Translated, it gives CASRPGHLNEQFF. V and J are TRBV27 and TRBJ2-1, with a tentative D call TRBD1 (6 bases). The CDR3 extends over 13 amino acids. The germline V gene encodes CDR1 MNHEY and CDR2 SMNVEV (reference sequence). V gave up 6 bases and J gave up 7 bases, with 13 bases separating them.

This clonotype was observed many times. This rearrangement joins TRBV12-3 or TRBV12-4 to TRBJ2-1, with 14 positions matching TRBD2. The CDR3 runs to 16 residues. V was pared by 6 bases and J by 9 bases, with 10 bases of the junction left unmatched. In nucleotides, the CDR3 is TGTGCCAGCAGGCTACCGGGACTAGCGGGAGTAACTGAGCAGTTCTTC. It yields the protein CASRLPGLAGVTEQFF.